These 21 T cell receptor beta chains originate from one sample sequenced in a study. From the 5' RACE reads, TCRdb called clonotypes with MiXCR, one entry per CDR3 protein. Seen here are some 8,000 distinct CDR3 sequences, approximately 52% observed once, and the top ten hold 5%. Sequencing was carried out using memory CD4+ T cells sorted from a lymph node. Subset noted: memory CD4+ T cells, CD4+CD45RO+CD25-. These receptors came from a female donor with breast cancer.

V usage is TRBV20-1 and J usage is TRBJ2-4; no clear D gene. Germline values: CDR1 DFQATT, CDR2 SNEGSKA (reference sequence). The CDR3 covers 15 residues. The V gene lost 1 base and the J gene lost 0 bases, with 10 bases spanning the gap. CDR3 residues: CSARGANLAKNIQYF. As DNA, the CDR3 is TGCAGTGCTAGAGGCGCAAACCTAGCCAAAAACATTCAGTACTTC.

The chain carries TRBV6-5 and TRBJ1-5; D is uncertain. Looked up from germline, CDR1 is MNHEY and CDR2 is SVGAGI. The CDR3 covers 16 residues. V was shortened by 6 bases and J by 0 bases, with 15 bases between the two germline ends. The CDR3 loop is CASRREAYDSNQPQHF. The CDR3 DNA sequence: TGTGCCAGCAGACGGGAGGCGTACGATAGCAATCAGCCCCAGCATTTT.

The chain recombines TRBV12-3 or TRBV12-4 with TRBJ2-3; possibly TRBD1 or TRBD2 for D (5 bases each). This CDR3 contains 15 residues. Between the trimmed V and J ends, which lost 5 bases and 2 bases, there was a span of 14 bases. CDR3 DNA sequence: TGTGCCAGCAGTCCCACGGGACGAGCCACAGATACGCAGTATTTT. Protein product: CASSPTGRATDTQYF.

DNA for the CDR3: TGTGCCAGCAGCTTGCCGGACGGACGGGGCTACACCTTC. Translation gives CASSLPDGRGYTF. V usage is TRBV5-4 and J usage is TRBJ1-2, with D unresolved. CDR1 and CDR2 from the germline V gene are SGHNT and YYREEE (reference sequence). This CDR3 region has 13 residues. Deletions cut 1 base from V and 8 bases from J, with 12 bases between.

V is TRBV5-1 and J is TRBJ1-3; D is unclear. The CDR3 is 14 amino acids. Deletions cut 2 bases from V and 1 base from J, with 7 bases between. CDR1 is SGHRS and CDR2 is YFSETQ in the germline V gene. In nucleotides, the CDR3 is TGCGCCAGCAGCTTAGCGACGTCTGGAAACACCATATATTTT. Its protein is CASSLATSGNTIYF.

The V gene is TRBV6-6, the J gene TRBJ2-7; 11 nucleotides align to TRBD1. The CDR3 is 15 amino acids. With V trimmed by 5 bases and J by 4 bases, 7 bases remained unmatched. Germline CDR1 is MNHNY and CDR2 is SVGAGI (reference sequence). Written as DNA, the CDR3 is TGTGCCAGCAGTCCTCGGACAGGGGGCATGTACGAGCAGTACTTC. This sequence encodes CASSPRTGGMYEQYF.

The chain couples TRBV29-1 to TRBJ1-2, with D possibly being TRBD1 (5 bases). The CDR3 has 12 amino acids. The germline CDR1 and CDR2 sequences are SQVTM and ANQGSEA. Trimming stripped 6 bases from V and 2 bases from J, with 10 bases between. The CDR3 coding sequence is TGCAGCGTCGGGACGCAAAACTATGGCTACACCTTC. This codes for CSVGTQNYGYTF.

CDR3 bases: TGCAGTGCTGGACGGGCCCTTGGGGGTGAAAAACTGTTTTTT. Translating it yields CSAGRALGGEKLFF. V and J are TRBV20-1 and TRBJ1-4; TRBD1 might be the D (5 bases). V lost 5 bases and J 7 bases, leaving 17 bases between the germline ends. In germline, CDR1 is DFQATT, CDR2 SNEGSKA (reference sequence). This CDR3 region has 14 residues.

CDR3 amino acids: CASSQEPSGYTF. For the CDR3, the DNA is TGTGCCAGCAGCCAAGAACCGTCTGGCTACACCTTC. V and J are TRBV4-2 and TRBJ1-2; no reliable D call. The length of the CDR3 is 12 residues. V shed 0 bases and J shed 7 bases, with 6 bases lying between them. Germline V CDR1 and CDR2: LGHNA, YNFKEQ.

The genes are TRBV5-5 and TRBJ2-2, with TRBD1 matching 8 bases. The CDR3 consists of 15 residues. V gave up 4 bases and J gave up 0 bases; unmatched junction bases: 2. The germline gives CDR1 SGHKS, CDR2 YYEKEE (reference sequence). The CDR3 loop is CASSLDRANTGELFF. The CDR3 nucleotides are TGTGCCAGCAGCCTGGACAGGGCGAACACCGGGGAGCTGTTTTTT.

This clonotype was detected only a few times. The CDR3 DNA is TGCAGCGTTGGGGCTAGCGGGATCTCCTACGAGCAGTACTTC. As protein: CSVGASGISYEQYF. The gene calls are TRBV29-1 and TRBJ2-7; 9 nucleotides align to TRBD2. The J segment lost 0 bases and the V segment lost 4 bases, leaving 4 bases of the junction unmatched. The germline V gene encodes CDR1 SQVTM and CDR2 ANQGSEA. The CDR3 contains 14 residues.

This rearrangement joins TRBV2 to TRBJ1-2; the D gene is possibly TRBD1 (5 bases). The V and J ends lost 0 bases and 2 bases respectively, with 13 bases between them. CDR1 and CDR2 from the germline V gene are SNHLY and FYNNEI. The CDR3 covers 16 residues. The CDR3 DNA reads TGTGCCAGCAGTGAAGCGGCAGGGTTAGACAACTATGGCTACACCTTC. Protein sequence: CASSEAAGLDNYGYTF.

This clonotype was recorded a few times. The chain uses TRBV4-3 and TRBJ2-7; D may correspond to TRBD1 or TRBD2 (5 bases each). The V and J ends lost 1 base and 2 bases respectively, with 18 bases between them. CDR1 is LGHNA, CDR2 YSLEER, per germline. The CDR3 extends over 17 amino acids. In DNA, the CDR3 is TGCGCCAGCAGCCAAGGAGGGTGGGGCGGGCCTCCCTACGAGCAGTACTTC. Its translation is CASSQGGWGGPPYEQYF.

This chain joins TRBV20-1 and TRBJ2-5, with D perhaps matching TRBD2 (5 bases). Looked up from germline, CDR1 is DFQATT and CDR2 is SNEGSKA (reference sequence). CDR3 size: 12 residues. Trimming removed 3 bases from V and 4 bases from J, with 9 bases in between. CDR3 DNA: TGCAGTGCTAGTGCTAGCCCAGAGACCCAGTACTTC. It codes for CSASASPETQYF.

The CDR3 is CASGLAGSNEQFF. The CDR3 bases are TGTGCCAGTGGACTAGCGGGCTCCAATGAGCAGTTCTTC. This chain uses TRBV27 with TRBJ2-1; TRBD2 agrees at 11 bases. This CDR3 is built from 13 residues. Losses at the gene ends were 9 bases for V and 6 bases for J; bases not matched to a gene: 4. Germline loops: CDR1 MNHEY, CDR2 SMNVEV (reference sequence).

This clonotype was found a few times. The chain has TRBV6-1 and TRBJ1-5, with 10 positions matching TRBD1. V gave up 5 bases and J gave up 5 bases; unmatched junction bases: 3. The CDR3 totals 14 residues. Germline V gives CDR1 MNHNS, CDR2 SASEGT. The CDR3 protein is CASSRQGADQPQHF. The CDR3 bases are TGTGCCAGCAGTCGACAGGGGGCCGATCAGCCCCAGCATTTT.

The rearrangement links TRBV12-3 or TRBV12-4 to TRBJ2-7; TRBD1 is a possible D gene (5 bases). The CDR3 is 14 residues long. With 6 bases removed from V and 3 bases from J, the gap between germline ends came to 15 bases. The CDR3 coding sequence is TGTGCCAGCAGCCCCCCAGGGCAGCGCTACGAGCAGTACTTC. As protein: CASSPPGQRYEQYF.

The chain carries TRBV7-9 and TRBJ1-1, with TRBD1 matching 7 bases. The V segment lost 5 bases and the J segment 10 bases; nucleotides outside the gene matches: 22. The CDR3 length is 17 residues. Germline V lookup: CDR1 SEHNR, CDR2 FQNEAQ (reference sequence). The CDR3 sequence is CASSPHRQGMISQGAFF. In nucleotides, the CDR3 is TGTGCCAGCAGCCCGCACCGACAGGGTATGATATCCCAGGGAGCTTTCTTT.

On this clonotype itself: The germline gene is not matched at one end of the junction; a read error may be the cause. The rearrangement joins TRBV18 to TRBJ2-5; D uncertain. This CDR3 spans 11 amino acids. Germline V CDR1 and CDR2: KGHSH, LQKENI. CDR3 sequence reads: CTSSLQGPQYF. The CDR3 DNA reads TGTACCAGCTCACTTCAAGGGCCCCAGTACTTC.

V is TRBV7-6 and J is TRBJ1-5; maybe TRBD1 (6 bases). This CDR3 is built from 15 residues. Trimming shortened V by 4 bases and J by 7 bases, and 17 bases separated the two germline ends. CDR1 is SGHVS and CDR2 is FNYEAQ in the germline V gene. CDR3 sequence: CASSSAGARGQPQHF. The CDR3 DNA is TGTGCCAGCAGCTCGGCAGGGGCCAGGGGCCAGCCCCAGCATTTT.

This clonotype was counted a few times. This rearrangement joins TRBV20-1 to TRBJ2-1; the D is unclear. Deletions cut 7 bases from V and 0 bases from J, with 10 bases between. The CDR3 is 13 residues long. CDR1 is DFQATT and CDR2 is SNEGSKA in the germline V gene (reference sequence). The CDR3 sequence is CSGGGGSYNEQFF. In nucleotides, the CDR3 is TGCAGTGGCGGCGGTGGCTCCTACAATGAGCAGTTCTTC.